The text below deals with one TCR beta chain. The data originate from a study of blood T cell repertoires in COVID-19. About the study: Material from acute and convalescent COVID-19 was sourced from the United States, Italy and Spain. PBMCs, B-cell-depleted T cells, or T cells were the source of the cDNA or gDNA that made up the material.

Losses at the gene ends were 4 bases for V and 0 bases for J; bases not matched to a gene: 11. CDR1 is LGHNA and CDR2 is YSLEER in the germline V gene. The CDR3 covers 17 residues. Original handling: Reference gene primer amplification gave estimated nucleated cell counts. Profiled with immunoSEQ multiplex PCR; TCRdb holds only in-frame clones, not every one. Clone size and the V and J calls come from that table; the DNA yielded D and trimming. The table records under 250,000 clones, less than 90% of them present only once. The chain combines TRBV4-3 with TRBJ2-7; 8 bases fit TRBD1. The sequenced material came from peripheral blood. The TCR comes from a man aged 40-55 years with acute or convalescent COVID-19. The CDR3 DNA follows: TGCGCCAGCAGCCCAATCTACAGGGGGTCCACCTCCTACGAGCAGTACTTC. Protein sequence: CASSPIYRGSTSYEQYF.